One and the same sample provided the 14 T cell receptor beta chains below, sequenced in a study of yellow fever vaccine responses in identical twins. TCRdb reprocessed the RT-PCR reads with MiXCR, giving one entry per CDR3 protein. The sample consists of about 18,000 distinct CDR3 sequences, 61% of them appearing once. The sequencing here drew on T cells from blood (PBMCs), unsorted or a sorted subset (not recorded which), taken before or after yellow fever vaccination (not recorded which). Every receptor here comes from a woman aged 18-35 years who received the yellow fever vaccine.

V gene TRBV10-3 combines with J gene TRBJ2-3, with 13 bases lining up with TRBD2. CDR3 size: 14 residues. CDR1 and CDR2 (germline): ENHRY, SYGVKD. The V and J ends lost 11 bases and 5 bases, in that order; junction bases with no gene match: 7. Here the CDR3 DNA reads TGTGCCGCACTAGCGGGAGGGCCTGGAGATACGCAGTATTTT. It encodes CAALAGGPGDTQYF.

This clonotype was counted only a few times. This chain's CDR3 is CASSRQVANYGYTF. The DNA for the CDR3 is TGTGCCAGCAGTCGACAGGTAGCAAACTATGGCTACACCTTC. The rearrangement uses TRBV2 and TRBJ1-2, with D maybe TRBD1 (6 bases). Germline lookup yields CDR1 SNHLY and CDR2 FYNNEI. There are 14 residues in the CDR3. V was trimmed by 5 bases and J by 2 bases, leaving 12 bases between them.

Only one count was recorded for this clonotype. The V gene is TRBV7-1, the J gene TRBJ2-3; the match to TRBD2 covers 7 bases. TRBV7-1 is recorded as an ORF, its role being uncertain. The CDR3 has 16 residues. The trim removed 1 base at V and 3 bases at J, leaving 7 bases unmatched. DNA of the CDR3: TGTGCCAGCAGCTCAGGCTCGGCGGGGGAGACAGATACGCAGTATTTT. This sequence encodes CASSSGSAGETDTQYF.

V is TRBV2 and J is TRBJ2-4; the D gene is possibly TRBD2 (6 bases). The CDR3 totals 14 residues. Trimming removed 2 bases from V and 13 bases from J, with 18 bases in between. Per germline, CDR1 SNHLY and CDR2 FYNNEI. The DNA for the CDR3 is TGTGCCAGCAGTGAATCTCCTCTTGTGGCGGGACAGTACTTC. Its protein product is CASSESPLVAGQYF.

The chain employs TRBV11-3 and TRBJ1-1; no definite D call. V dropped 1 base and J dropped 0 bases, with 18 bases sitting between them. CDR3 size: 18 residues. Germline CDR1 and CDR2: SGHNT and YENEEA. The CDR3 nucleotides are TGTGCCAGCAGCTTAGGACACTCCCAGAGGTTTGTGAACACTGAAGCTTTCTTT. It is translated as CASSLGHSQRFVNTEAFF.

V is TRBV15 and J is TRBJ2-1, with D tentatively TRBD1 (6 bases). Per germline, CDR1 LNHNV and CDR2 YYDKDF (reference sequence). Trimming removed 0 bases at V and 0 bases at J, with 6 bases between. The CDR3 extends over 15 amino acids. The CDR3, as DNA: TGTGCCACCAGCAGAGAAGGGGGCTCCTACAATGAGCAGTTCTTC. This translates into CATSREGGSYNEQFF.

The rearrangement links TRBV12-3 or TRBV12-4 to TRBJ2-3, with no clear D. V dropped 3 bases and J dropped 0 bases, with 10 bases sitting between them. The CDR3 spans 15 residues. CDR3 amino acids: CASSLLTQSTDTQYF. In nucleotides, the CDR3 is TGTGCCAGCAGTTTGTTGACCCAGAGCACAGATACGCAGTATTTT.

The chain uses TRBV13 and TRBJ2-5; D may be TRBD2 (5 bases). Trimming removed 6 bases at V and 4 bases at J, with 12 bases between. CDR1 PRHDT and CDR2 FYEKMQ come from the germline V gene (reference sequence). The CDR3 runs 13 residues. The CDR3 DNA reads TGTGCCAGCAGGAAACTCGGGATAGAGACCCAGTACTTC. It codes for CASRKLGIETQYF.

The chain has TRBV6-1 and TRBJ2-3, with D hard to call. Germline assignment: CDR1 MNHNS and CDR2 SASEGT. The CDR3 loop spans 14 amino acids. V gave up 6 bases and J gave up 3 bases, with 13 bases separating them. Here the CDR3 DNA reads TGTGCCAGCAGGAGGCCTGACCGGACAGATACGCAGTATTTT. The encoded protein is CASRRPDRTDTQYF.

The J gene is TRBJ2-3, the V gene TRBV20-1, with 10 positions matching TRBD1. The CDR3 consists of 13 residues. V trimming: 7 bases; J trimming: 3 bases; junction bases outside the gene matches: 4. Germline values: CDR1 DFQATT, CDR2 SNEGSKA (reference sequence). In DNA, the CDR3 is TGCAGTGAGGGGACAGGGGTAACAGATACGCAGTATTTT. Residues: CSEGTGVTDTQYF.

The V and J genes are TRBV11-3 and TRBJ2-7; no reliable D call. Between the trimmed V and J ends, which lost 1 base and 7 bases, there was a span of 11 bases. This CDR3 contains 13 residues. Germline V gives CDR1 SGHNT, CDR2 YENEEA. CDR3 sequence: CASSLGVLEEQYV. CDR3 coding DNA: TGTGCCAGCAGCTTAGGGGTTTTAGAGGAGCAGTACGTC.

This clonotype was recorded a few times. The rearrangement uses TRBV2 and TRBJ1-5; 8 bases fit TRBD1. This CDR3 is built from 14 residues. V dropped 4 bases and J dropped 7; count of bases not matched to a gene: 6. Germline CDR1 reads SNHLY; CDR2 reads FYNNEI. The CDR3 loop reads CASSGEHRGQPQHF. CDR3 in DNA: TGTGCCAGCAGTGGGGAACACAGGGGGCAGCCCCAGCATTTT.

This chain uses TRBV13 with TRBJ2-5, with 12 nucleotides matching TRBD2. The CDR3 runs to 13 residues. J lost 5 bases, V lost 10 bases, and 5 bases had no gene match. Germline V CDR1 and CDR2: PRHDT, FYEKMQ (reference sequence). The CDR3 reads CANRGLAGETQYF. The DNA of the CDR3 is TGTGCCAACCGAGGACTAGCGGGGGAGACCCAGTACTTC.

In its sample, this clonotype was seen a few times. The chain links TRBV11-3 to TRBJ2-5; a weak D match, TRBD2 (5 bases). The germline V gene encodes CDR1 SGHNT and CDR2 YENEEA. With 3 bases removed from V and 3 bases from J, the gap between germline ends came to 8 bases. The CDR3 has 13 residues. As DNA, the CDR3 is TGTGCCAGCAGCTTTCGGGGAAAAGAGACCCAGTACTTC. Protein: CASSFRGKETQYF.